This passage covers 4 T cell receptor beta chains from one sample sequenced in a study of cytomegalovirus exposure and HLA in healthy donors (dated by TCRdb to the late 2010s). Receptors were amplified or captured by the immunoSEQ multiplex PCR assay. The clones in this table, taken by TCRdb from immuneACCESS, are in-frame only. Not every clone is retained; where verified, under half of the shortfall comes from an unresolved V gene, and the cause of the rest is unknown. The sample table contains 250,000 to 400,000 clones; only one count was recorded for approximately 86% of them. The ten most abundant clones make up around 0.88% of the sample. The sample taken for sequencing was PBMCs. Source of these receptors: a man in his thirties or forties in good health and CMV-seronegative.

The V call is TRBV9, the J call TRBJ1-1; D call uncertain. The V gene's germline CDR1 is SGDLS and CDR2 YYNGEE. V shed 4 bases and J shed 1 base, with 17 bases lying between them. The CDR3 covers 16 residues. The CDR3 nucleotides are TGTGCCAGCAGCCCCCTTCAAAGGGCGGGGAACACTGAAGCTTTCTTT. Encoded protein: CASSPLQRAGNTEAFF.

The V call is TRBV5-4, the J call TRBJ1-1; D is ambiguous. The ends were cut back, 2 bases at V and 1 base at J, with 12 bases in the middle. The CDR3 extends over 15 amino acids. CDR1 is SGHNT, CDR2 YYREEE, per germline (reference sequence). Here the CDR3 reads CASSFWQVQNTEAFF. In DNA, the CDR3 is TGTGCCAGCAGCTTTTGGCAAGTCCAGAACACTGAAGCTTTCTTT.

This chain uses TRBV5-1 with TRBJ2-5, with D uncertain. Trimming cost V 0 bases and J 5 bases, with 11 bases left between them. The germline CDR1 and CDR2 sequences are SGHRS and YFSETQ. The CDR3 extends over 14 amino acids. This chain's CDR3 is CASSLDTSGETQYF. In DNA form, the CDR3 reads TGCGCCAGCAGCTTGGACACTTCCGGGGAGACCCAGTACTTC.

The V and J genes are TRBV7-9 and TRBJ2-1, with a tentative D call TRBD1 (5 bases). CDR3 length: 16 residues. Deletions cut 1 base from V and 6 bases from J, with 16 bases between. The V gene's germline CDR1 is SEHNR and CDR2 FQNEAQ (reference sequence). CDR3 protein: CASSLDQGRTSNEQFF. The CDR3 region has the DNA TGTGCCAGCAGCTTAGATCAGGGTAGAACGAGCAATGAGCAGTTCTTC. Using reference TRBV7-9 and TRBJ2-1 for the parts outside the CDR3, the full variable domain is DTGVSQNPRHKITKRGQNVTFRCDPISEHNRLYWYRQTLGQGPEFLTYFQNEAQLEKSRLLSDRFSAERPKGSFSTLEIQRTEQGDSAMYLCASSLDQGRTSNEQFFGPGTRLTVL.